The 3 T cell receptor beta chains below all came from one sample that was sequenced in a study of control samples from healthy donors and cancer patients. Assay: immunoSEQ multiplex PCR; the TCRdb copy retains only in-frame clones and omits some. The data show around 130,000 clones, roughly 91% seen once. Sequencing input: PBMCs. The receptors stem from a man aged 45-65 years with head and neck cancer.

The V gene is TRBV29-1, the J gene TRBJ2-3; D may be TRBD2 (5 bases). The CDR3 loop spans 15 amino acids. Germline CDR1 and CDR2: SQVTM and ANQGSEA. V was shortened by 1 base and J by 6 bases, with 17 bases between the two germline ends. CDR3 DNA: TGCAGCGTTGAAGCCCGGGCCCCGGGAACGGATACGCAGTATTTT. It specifies CSVEARAPGTDTQYF.

The chain combines TRBV12-3 or TRBV12-4 with TRBJ2-1; D unresolved. V lost 2 bases, J lost 8 bases, and 4 bases lay in between. The CDR3 totals 11 residues. DNA for the CDR3: TGTGCCAGCAGTTTAATCGATGAGCAGTTCTTC. It yields the protein CASSLIDEQFF.

The chain uses TRBV11-2 and TRBJ2-1, with unresolved D. V was shortened by 1 base and J by 7 bases, with 8 bases between the two germline ends. This CDR3 contains 13 residues. From germline, CDR1 is SGHAT and CDR2 FQNNGV. In DNA form, the CDR3 reads TGTGCCAGCAGCTTAGGACAAGCTAATGAGCAGTTCTTC. Translated: CASSLGQANEQFF.